The 3 T cell receptor beta chains in this list originate from one sample, sequenced in a study of blood T cell repertoires in COVID-19. Sequencing used immunoSEQ multiplex PCR; TCRdb keeps in-frame clones, though not all of them. The table records a few hundred thousand clones, over 75% of them present only once. Sample: peripheral blood. The receptors come from a human donor in a cohort sampled during active COVID-19.

The rearrangement uses TRBV6-1 and TRBJ2-7; 11 nucleotides agree with TRBD2. In germline, CDR1 is MNHNS, CDR2 SASEGT. Trimming cost V 5 bases and J 1 base; bases outside gene matches: 4. The CDR3 covers 15 residues. CDR3 nucleotide sequence: TGTGCCAGCAGTTCTACTAGCGGGGGTTCCTACGAGCAGTACTTC. Amino acids: CASSSTSGGSYEQYF.

This clone was picked up a small number of times. The V gene is TRBV9, the J gene TRBJ2-1, with 14 bases lining up with TRBD2. V lost 3 bases, J lost 4 bases, and 15 bases stayed unmatched. The CDR3 spans 20 residues. Germline V lookup: CDR1 SGDLS, CDR2 YYNGEE. DNA for the CDR3: TGTGCCAGCAGCGGGAGGACAGGGGATCGGACTAGCGGGAGGTACAATGAGCAGTTCTTC. Amino acids: CASSGRTGDRTSGRYNEQFF.

V is TRBV5-1 and J is TRBJ1-1; D gene unclear. The CDR3 extends over 14 amino acids. Per the germline V gene, CDR1 is SGHRS and CDR2 is YFSETQ. With 1 base removed from V and 0 bases from J, the gap between germline ends came to 7 bases. CDR3 DNA: TGCGCCAGCAGCTTGCCAGATATGAACACTGAAGCTTTCTTT. Translation: CASSLPDMNTEAFF.